What follows is one T cell receptor (beta chain) and its context. Its antigen is as yet unknown. The sample originates from a study of regulatory T cells. Germline V lookup: CDR1 MNHNS, CDR2 SASEGT. V lost 2 bases and J 7 bases, leaving 11 bases between the germline ends. The CDR3 has 13 residues. Primers: 52 TRBV forward and 13 TRBJ reverse. Only in-frame clones appear in the TCRdb table, and some are missing; sequencing was by immunoSEQ multiplex PCR. The sample has about 35,000 clones, around 91% seen once. Study results and caveats: Hydrophobic residues at CDR3 positions 6 and 7 were enriched in conventional CD4+ T cells of CD3G-deficient patients.

The V gene is TRBV6-1, the J gene TRBJ1-1; D uncertain. This clonotype originated in a young adult with CD3G deficiency. The material sequenced was conventional CD4+ T cells sorted from blood. For the CDR3, the DNA is TGTGCCAGCAGTGAACTGGTACGGGGTGAAGCTTTCTTT. This translates into CASSELVRGEAFF.